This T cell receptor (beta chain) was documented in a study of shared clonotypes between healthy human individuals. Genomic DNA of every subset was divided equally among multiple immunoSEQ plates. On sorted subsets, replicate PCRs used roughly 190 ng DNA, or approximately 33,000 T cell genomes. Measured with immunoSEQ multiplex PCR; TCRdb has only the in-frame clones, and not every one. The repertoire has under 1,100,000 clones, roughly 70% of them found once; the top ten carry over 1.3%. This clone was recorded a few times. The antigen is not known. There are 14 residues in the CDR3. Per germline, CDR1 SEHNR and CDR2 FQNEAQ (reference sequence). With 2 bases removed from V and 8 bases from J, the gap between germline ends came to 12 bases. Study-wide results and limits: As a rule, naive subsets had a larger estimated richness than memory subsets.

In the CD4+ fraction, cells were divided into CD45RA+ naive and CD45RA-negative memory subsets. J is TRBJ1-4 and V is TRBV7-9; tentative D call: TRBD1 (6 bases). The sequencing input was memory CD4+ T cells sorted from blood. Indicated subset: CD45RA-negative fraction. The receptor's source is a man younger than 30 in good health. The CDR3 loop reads CASSLTGLEEKLFF. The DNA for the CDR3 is TGTGCCAGCAGCTTAACAGGGCTTGAGGAAAAACTGTTTTTT.